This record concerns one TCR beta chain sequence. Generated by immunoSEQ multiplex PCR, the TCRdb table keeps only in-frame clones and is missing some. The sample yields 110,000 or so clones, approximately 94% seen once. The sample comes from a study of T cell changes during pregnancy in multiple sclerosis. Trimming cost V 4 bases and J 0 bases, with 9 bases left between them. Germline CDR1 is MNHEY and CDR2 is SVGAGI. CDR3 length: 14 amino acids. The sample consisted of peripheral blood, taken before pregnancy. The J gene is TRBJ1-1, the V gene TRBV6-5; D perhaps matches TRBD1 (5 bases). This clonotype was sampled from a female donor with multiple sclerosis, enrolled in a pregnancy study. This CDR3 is CASSSGGLNTEAFF. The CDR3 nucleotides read TGTGCCAGCAGTTCGGGGGGACTGAACACTGAAGCTTTCTTT.